This T cell receptor beta chain derives from a study of T cell responses to AZD1222 COVID-19 vaccine. Whole-study results and caveats: The study found Spike-specific TCR breadth and depth rose after two AZD1222 doses. Only five or six people who got AZD1222 tested seropositive at baseline.

This clone was counted only a few times. What it binds is not known. This CDR3 comprises 14 residues. Deletions cut 4 bases from V and 1 base from J, with 13 bases between. Germline lookup yields CDR1 SQVTM and CDR2 ANQGSEA. Clones were read by immunoSEQ multiplex PCR, and TCRdb kept only the in-frame ones, dropping some. The profile shows 75,000 to 100,000 clones, 88% of them singletons. The V gene is TRBV29-1, the J gene TRBJ1-1; a weak D match, TRBD1 (6 bases). This clonotype was sampled from an adult in good health. Sequences were derived from peripheral blood, sampled on day 0 of MenACWY control vaccination. The CDR3 region has the DNA TGCAGCGTTGCTTCAGGGGCCGCGAACACTGAAGCTTTCTTT. Translating it yields CSVASGAANTEAFF.